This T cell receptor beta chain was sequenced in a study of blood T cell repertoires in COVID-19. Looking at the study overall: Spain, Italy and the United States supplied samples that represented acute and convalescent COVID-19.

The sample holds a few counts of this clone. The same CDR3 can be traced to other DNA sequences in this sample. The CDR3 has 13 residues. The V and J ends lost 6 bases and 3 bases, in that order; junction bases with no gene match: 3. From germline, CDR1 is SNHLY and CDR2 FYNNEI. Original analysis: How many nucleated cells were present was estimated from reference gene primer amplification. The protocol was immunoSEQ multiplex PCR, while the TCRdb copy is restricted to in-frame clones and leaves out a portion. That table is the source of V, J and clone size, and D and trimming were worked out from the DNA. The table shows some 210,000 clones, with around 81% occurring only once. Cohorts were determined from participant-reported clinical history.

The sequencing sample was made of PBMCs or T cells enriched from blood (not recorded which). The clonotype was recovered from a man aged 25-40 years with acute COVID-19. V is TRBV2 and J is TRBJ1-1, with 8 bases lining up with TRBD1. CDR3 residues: CASSADRDTEAFF. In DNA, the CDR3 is TGTGCCAGCAGCGCGGACAGGGACACTGAAGCTTTCTTT.